This T cell receptor beta chain derives from a study of beta chain features in type 1 diabetes. As for the study in general: Age and gender were similar between patients and healthy donors, as were cell yields.

This clone was seen only a few times. What it binds is unknown. This sample also contains other DNA sequences that code for the same CDR3. Since all of the isolated RNA was reverse transcribed, expressed TCRB transcripts were what got sequenced. Some clones are missing from TCRdb's copy, which holds only in-frame ones; the method was immunoSEQ multiplex PCR. The sample carries around 710,000 clones, around 11% recorded once. Findings and caveats of the study: Shortening that was moderate but significant affected the TCRB CDR3s of Type 1 diabetes patients in all four CD4+ subsets.

The CDR3 has 11 amino acids. Germline CDR1 LNHDA, CDR2 SQIVND (reference sequence). Trimming pared 3 bases from V and 6 bases from J, leaving 4 bases between. The sample was naive CD4+ T cells from blood. The rearrangement uses TRBV19 and TRBJ2-3, with D uncertain. This receptor was obtained from a man aged 25 to 40 with type 1 diabetes. CDR3 DNA sequence: TGTGCCAGTAGTATCTCGGATACGCAGTATTTT. Translation gives CASSISDTQYF.